A single sample is the source of the 21 T cell receptor beta chains below, sequenced in a study of cytomegalovirus exposure and HLA in healthy donors. Amplification used 60 Vbeta primers and 13 Jbeta primers. Profiling relied on immunoSEQ multiplex PCR, and the TCRdb table lists in-frame clones only, not all of them. The sample records about 180,000 clones, 76% being singletons. What was sequenced was PBMCs. All receptors come from a woman aged 30 to 39 in good health and CMV-seropositive.

V is TRBV6-5 and J is TRBJ1-3; D may be TRBD1 (6 bases). The CDR3 extends over 15 amino acids. Germline assignment: CDR1 MNHEY and CDR2 SVGAGI. V lost 5 bases to trimming and J lost 3 bases, with 14 bases between them. The CDR3 region is CASSRGSRVGNTIYF. The CDR3 nucleotides read TGTGCCAGCAGTAGGGGGAGCAGGGTTGGAAACACCATATATTTT.

The rearrangement joins TRBV28 to TRBJ1-2; D ambiguous. The V end was cut by 5 bases, the J end by 1 base, with 8 bases between. CDR3 size: 13 residues. Looked up from germline, CDR1 is MDHEN and CDR2 is SYDVKM. In DNA form, the CDR3 reads TGTGCCAGCAGTATAGGGAGTAACTATGGCTACACCTTC. This gives the protein CASSIGSNYGYTF.

In this sample, this clone turned up once. The chain is built from TRBV5-6 and TRBJ1-2, with 9 positions matching TRBD1. CDR1 and CDR2 (germline): SGHDT, YYEEEE. The trim removed 3 bases at V and 4 bases at J, leaving 4 bases unmatched. CDR3 length: 14 amino acids. CDR3 loop: CASSSPGQGYGYTF. For the CDR3, the DNA is TGTGCCAGCAGCTCTCCGGGACAGGGCTATGGCTACACCTTC.

The chain uses TRBV4-1 and TRBJ1-4; the match to TRBD1 covers 7 bases. Trimming cost V 4 bases and J 7 bases; bases outside gene matches: 12. CDR3 length: 16 residues. Per germline, CDR1 MGHRA and CDR2 YSYEKL. The CDR3 spells CASSPPLDRRGEKLFF. The CDR3 DNA is TGCGCCAGCAGCCCTCCCCTGGACAGGAGGGGTGAAAAACTGTTTTTT.

The chain has TRBV28 and TRBJ2-3; D uncertain. The V end was cut by 6 bases, the J end by 0 bases, with 7 bases between. Germline V gene lookup returns CDR1 MDHEN and CDR2 SYDVKM. The CDR3 extends over 13 amino acids. CDR3 sequence reads: CASRRQSTDTQYF. The CDR3 coding sequence is TGTGCCAGCAGGAGGCAGAGCACAGATACGCAGTATTTT.

This clone has a handful of counts. The chain couples TRBV30 to TRBJ2-5; maybe TRBD2 (5 bases). Germline V gene data show CDR1 as GTSNPN and CDR2 as SVGIG (reference sequence). The V end lost 0 bases, the J end lost 7 bases, and 12 bases lay between the germline ends. The CDR3 covers 13 residues. This CDR3 is CAWSVEGLGTQYF. CDR3 bases: TGTGCCTGGAGTGTAGAGGGCCTGGGGACCCAGTACTTC.

The chain has TRBV5-6 and TRBJ1-3; a weak D match, TRBD1 (6 bases). In germline, CDR1 is SGHDT, CDR2 YYEEEE. The V gene lost 0 bases and the J gene lost 4 bases, with 11 bases spanning the gap. There are 15 residues in the CDR3. CDR3 protein: CASSLGLQGGNTIYF. The DNA of the CDR3 is TGTGCCAGCAGCTTGGGACTCCAGGGGGGAAACACCATATATTTT.

CDR3 sequence reads: CASSERRLAGATDTQYF. CDR3 nucleotide sequence: TGTGCCAGCAGTGAACGCCGACTAGCGGGGGCCACAGATACGCAGTATTTT. The chain joins TRBV2 to TRBJ2-3; 12 bases are shared with TRBD2. V lost 2 bases to trimming and J lost 2 bases; unmatched junction nucleotides: 5. This CDR3 region has 17 residues. Looked up from germline, CDR1 is SNHLY and CDR2 is FYNNEI. The full variable domain, rest sourced from reference TRBV2 and TRBJ2-3, is EPEVTQTPSHQVTQMGQEVILRCVPISNHLYFYWYRQILGQKVEFLVSFYNNEISEKSEIFDDQFSVERPDGSNFTLKIRSTKLEDSAMYFCASSERRLAGATDTQYFGPGTRLTVL.

The chain has TRBV5-6 and TRBJ1-2; TRBD1 agrees at 8 bases. CDR1 and CDR2 (germline): SGHDT, YYEEEE. Unmatched junction bases numbered 4, after V lost 1 base and J lost 8 bases. CDR3 length: 13 amino acids. Here the CDR3 DNA reads TGTGCCAGCAGCTTGAACAGGGGGGGCGGCTACACCTTC. Translated: CASSLNRGGGYTF.

Regarding this clone: Other DNA sequences in this specimen translate into the identical CDR3. The chain couples TRBV7-2 to TRBJ2-5, with TRBD1 matching over 7 bases. The junction had 4 bases not matched to a gene; V was cut back by 5 bases and J by 4 bases. This CDR3 has 13 amino acids. Germline-derived CDR1 and CDR2 are SGHTA and FQGNSA. The CDR3 DNA reads TGTGCCAGCAGCCTACAGGGGAGAGAGACCCAGTACTTC. It is translated as CASSLQGRETQYF.

This chain links TRBV5-5 with TRBJ2-5; TRBD1 agrees at 11 bases. The length of the CDR3 is 15 residues. The V gene's germline CDR1 is SGHKS and CDR2 YYEKEE (reference sequence). Trimming took 4 bases from V and 5 from J; bases not matched to a gene: 7. The DNA of the CDR3 is TGTGCCAGCAGCCCGGACAGGGGGCGTTCGGAGACCCAGTACTTC. This translates into CASSPDRGRSETQYF.

The V call is TRBV4-1, the J call TRBJ1-5, with D possibly being TRBD1 (5 bases). Germline-derived CDR1 and CDR2 are MGHRA and YSYEKL. The CDR3 contains 13 residues. The V and J ends lost 4 bases and 7 bases respectively, with 11 bases between them. The CDR3 protein is CASSPSWGQPQHF. CDR3 bases: TGCGCCAGCAGCCCATCCTGGGGCCAGCCCCAGCATTTT.

The CDR3 nucleotides read TGTGCCAGTAGTCCAGGACAGTCCTACGAGCAGTACTTC. It yields the protein CASSPGQSYEQYF. The chain combines TRBV19 with TRBJ2-7, with D possibly being TRBD1 (6 bases). Germline lookup yields CDR1 LNHDA and CDR2 SQIVND (reference sequence). This CDR3 has 13 residues. With 5 bases removed from V and 1 base from J, the gap between germline ends came to 9 bases.

This clone was detected a few times. This rearrangement joins TRBV5-1 to TRBJ2-2; no reliable D call. Germline V gene sequence: CDR1 SGHRS, CDR2 YFSETQ. This CDR3 contains 13 residues. Trimming stripped 2 bases from V and 6 bases from J, with 8 bases between. The CDR3 loop reads CASSFESPGELFF. As DNA, the CDR3 is TGCGCCAGCAGCTTTGAGAGCCCCGGGGAGCTGTTTTTT.

This clone has a single count. Other DNA sequences in this sample translate to the same CDR3. This sequence joins TRBV27 and TRBJ2-1, with D possibly being TRBD2 (6 bases). There are 11 residues in the CDR3. Germline values: CDR1 MNHEY, CDR2 SMNVEV (reference sequence). V was trimmed by 7 bases and J by 7 bases, leaving 8 bases between them. The CDR3 DNA reads TGTGCCAGCATTCGGGGGAATGAGCAGTTCTTC. Amino acid sequence: CASIRGNEQFF.

J is TRBJ1-5 and V is TRBV6-1, with D tentatively TRBD1 (6 bases). Germline CDR1 MNHNS, CDR2 SASEGT. Trimming stripped 6 bases from V and 8 bases from J, with 11 bases between. CDR3 length equals 12 residues. The CDR3, as DNA: TGTGCCAGCAGAGCCCCAGGGGAGCCCCAGCATTTT. It codes for CASRAPGEPQHF.

The chain recombines TRBV18 with TRBJ1-2, with 9 bases identical to TRBD1. This CDR3 is 15 amino acids long. V shed 3 bases, J shed 4 bases, and the junction held 6 bases outside the gene matches. Germline CDR1 is KGHSH and CDR2 is LQKENI. The DNA for the CDR3 is TGTGCCAGCTCACCGGGACAGGGAAGAGGCTATGGCTACACCTTC. Translation gives CASSPGQGRGYGYTF.

This clone has a handful of counts. V and J are TRBV29-1 and TRBJ1-2, with D uncertain. Trimming left V 4 bases short and J 6 bases short, with 9 bases between. The CDR3 consists of 11 residues. CDR1 and CDR2 (germline): SQVTM, ANQGSEA. The chain's CDR3 is CSVAGIHGYTF. DNA of the CDR3: TGCAGCGTTGCCGGGATCCATGGCTACACCTTC.

This chain connects TRBV5-1 to TRBJ2-5, with TRBD2 identical over 11 bases. This CDR3 contains 16 residues. The V segment lost 6 bases and the J segment 2 bases; nucleotides outside the gene matches: 9. Germline V gene sequence: CDR1 SGHRS, CDR2 YFSETQ. The CDR3 here is CASTPLLAGVQETQYF. DNA of the CDR3: TGCGCCAGCACCCCCCTACTAGCGGGGGTTCAAGAGACCCAGTACTTC.

This clone was found a few times. This chain connects TRBV19 to TRBJ2-3; maybe TRBD1 (6 bases). This CDR3 contains 15 residues. The germline V and J ends were trimmed by 4 bases and 5 bases, with 16 bases remaining between them. CDR1 and CDR2 from the germline V gene are LNHDA and SQIVND (reference sequence). CDR3 residues: CASSTWTAGLDTQYF. The CDR3 DNA sequence: TGTGCCAGTAGTACCTGGACAGCCGGCCTAGATACGCAGTATTTT.

The chain employs TRBV6-5 and TRBJ2-1; D gene unclear. Germline loops: CDR1 MNHEY, CDR2 SVGAGI. The V and J ends lost 0 bases and 6 bases respectively, with 6 bases between them. This CDR3 region has 13 residues. CDR3 coding DNA: TGTGCCAGCAGTTACTCTACGGGCAATGAGCAGTTCTTC. Translated, it gives CASSYSTGNEQFF.